A selection of T cell receptor beta chains follows, all from one sample in a study of blood T cell repertoires in COVID-19. Profiling relied on immunoSEQ multiplex PCR, and the TCRdb table lists in-frame clones only, not all of them. The data hold about 310,000 clones, with about nine tenths observed a single time. Specimen: peripheral blood. These receptors came from a man aged 50 to 59 with active or convalescent COVID-19. Each CDR3 is given with its conserved first and last residue. D genes are given only for firm matches. Clone size is stated in some rows and not others, as once, few, many or a class when expanded.

d_call clone_size j_call v_call cdr3_aa cdr3_nt
TRBD1 NA TRBJ1-3 TRBV5-5 CASSLQGQGVSGNTIYF TGTGCCAGCAGCCTCCAAGGACAGGGAGTCTCTGGAAACACCATATATTTT
NA NA TRBJ2-5 TRBV9 CASSVDSPGKTQYF TGTGCCAGCAGCGTAGATTCCCCGGGGAAGACCCAGTACTTC
TRBD1 NA TRBJ2-3 TRBV12-3/TRBV12-4 CASSDRVADTQYF TGTGCCAGCAGCGACAGGGTCGCAGATACGCAGTATTTT
TRBD1 NA TRBJ2-7 TRBV30 CAWRTGGLGEQYF TGTGCCTGGCGGACAGGGGGCTTGGGGGAGCAGTACTTC
NA once TRBJ1-2 TRBV20-1 CSARTGYGYTF TGCAGTGCTAGGACAGGATATGGCTACACCTTC
NA NA TRBJ2-5 TRBV5-5 CASSLGGLGQETQYF TGTGCCAGCAGCTTGGGAGGGCTCGGGCAAGAGACCCAGTACTTC
NA once TRBJ1-3 TRBV25-1 CASSPTDSSGNTIYF TGTGCCAGCAGTCCGACAGACAGCTCTGGAAACACCATATATTTT
TRBD1 NA TRBJ2-5 TRBV19 CASSTQQGPQETQYF TGTGCCAGTAGTACCCAACAGGGGCCCCAAGAGACCCAGTACTTC
TRBD1 NA TRBJ2-3 TRBV30 CAWSTLTGVVTDTQYF TGTGCCTGGAGTACTCTTACAGGGGTCGTCACAGATACGCAGTATTTT
NA NA TRBJ1-1 TRBV2 CASKEGLAEAFF TGTGCCAGCAAAGAGGGTCTGGCTGAAGCTTTCTTT
NA NA TRBJ1-2 TRBV28 CASSLFLASADF TGTGCCAGCAGTTTGTTTTTGGCATCCGCCGACTTC
NA NA TRBJ2-1 TRBV28 CASRREGGSSYNEQFF TGTGCCAGCAGACGCGAAGGGGGAAGCTCCTACAATGAGCAGTTCTTC
NA NA TRBJ1-5 TRBV5-6 CASSLWAGQYSNQPQHF TGTGCCAGCAGCTTGTGGGCAGGGCAGTATAGCAATCAGCCCCAGCATTTT
TRBD1 NA TRBJ2-1 TRBV5-1 CASSLGQGDNEQFF TGCGCCAGCAGCTTGGGGCAGGGGGACAATGAGCAGTTCTTC
NA NA TRBJ2-1 TRBV23-1 CAPTYVAPTYNEQFF TGCGCCCCAACATACGTGGCACCGACTTACAATGAGCAGTTCTTC
NA NA TRBJ2-5 TRBV12-2 CASRSSGGRETQYF TGTGCAAGTCGCTCATCGGGGGGAAGAGAGACCCAGTACTTC
TRBD1 NA TRBJ2-2 TRBV24-1 CATSDSGTGGTGELFF TGTGCCACCAGTGACTCCGGGACAGGGGGCACCGGGGAGCTGTTTTTT
NA NA TRBJ2-3 TRBV4-2 CASSQDNTGKNTDTQYF TGTGCCAGCAGCCAAGATAATACAGGGAAAAATACAGATACGCAGTATTTT
TRBD1 NA TRBJ1-3 TRBV4-1 CASSRTGGPSGNTIYF TGCGCCAGCAGCAGGACAGGAGGCCCCTCTGGAAACACCATATATTTT
NA NA TRBJ1-2 TRBV14 CASSQNFGGYYGYTF TGTGCCAGCAGCCAAAACTTCGGGGGGTACTATGGCTACACCTTC
NA NA TRBJ1-2 TRBV11-3 CASSLVQASSNYGYTF TGTGCCAGCAGCTTAGTACAGGCAAGTTCTAACTATGGCTACACCTTC
TRBD1 NA TRBJ2-7 TRBV11-2 CASSLGTGGFSYEQYF TGTGCCAGCAGCTTAGGCACAGGGGGCTTTAGCTACGAGCAGTACTTC
TRBD1 once TRBJ1-2 TRBV7-2 CASSSTGVFGYTF TGTGCCAGCAGCTCAACAGGGGTCTTTGGCTACACCTTC
NA NA TRBJ1-2 TRBV6-5 CASSYGGATNYGYTF TGTGCCAGCAGTTACGGAGGGGCCACTAACTATGGCTACACCTTC
NA once TRBJ1-6 TRBV30 CAWSYESSYNSPLHF TGTGCCTGGAGTTACGAGAGCTCCTATAATTCACCCCTCCACTTT
TRBD1 NA TRBJ2-3 TRBV9 CASSPSGTAATDTQYF TGTGCCAGCAGCCCTTCGGGGACAGCCGCGACGGATACGCAGTATTTT
TRBD1 NA TRBJ1-1 TRBV28 CASSPDRGWNTEAFF TGTGCCAGCAGTCCCGACAGGGGTTGGAACACTGAAGCTTTCTTT
NA once TRBJ2-7 TRBV11-1 CASSLFSRRGYEQYF TGTGCCAGCAGCTTATTCTCCCGCAGGGGCTACGAGCAGTACTTC
NA NA TRBJ2-7 TRBV3-1/TRBV3-2 CASSSSSEQYF TGTGCCAGCAGCTCCTCTTCCGAGCAGTACTTC
NA NA TRBJ2-5 TRBV21-1 CASTGQEEQETQYF TGTGCCAGTACCGGACAGGAGGAGCAAGAGACCCAGTACTTC
NA NA TRBJ1-1 TRBV7-2 CASSDRTHTEAFF TGTGCCAGCAGCGACCGGACACACACTGAAGCTTTCTTT
NA NA TRBJ1-3 TRBV6-5 CASSRGPGGNTIYF TGTGCCAGCAGCAGGGGACCGGGTGGAAACACCATATATTTT
NA NA TRBJ1-3 TRBV25-1 CASSPGMNLGNTIYF TGTGCCAGCAGTCCAGGGATGAATCTTGGAAACACCATATATTTT
TRBD1 NA TRBJ2-1 TRBV9 CASSVSRDRGINEQFF TGTGCCAGCAGCGTCAGCCGGGACAGGGGTATCAATGAGCAGTTCTTC
NA NA TRBJ2-3 TRBV2 CASSAVGGATQYF TGTGCCAGCAGTGCAGTCGGGGGAGCTACGCAGTATTTT
TRBD1 once TRBJ1-1 TRBV28 CASGQGTGEAFF TGTGCCAGCGGACAGGGGACAGGAGAAGCTTTCTTT
NA NA TRBJ2-7 TRBV2 CATRGNIEGEQYF TGTGCCACTCGGGGGAACATAGAGGGCGAGCAGTACTTC
NA NA TRBJ1-2 TRBV29-1 CSVLGSSSLANSGYTF TGCAGCGTTCTCGGGTCCTCTTCCCTAGCGAATAGCGGCTACACCTTC
NA NA TRBJ2-2 TRBV7-9 CASSLMFLGASGELFF TGTGCCAGCAGCTTAATGTTCCTCGGAGCCTCAGGGGAGCTGTTTTTT
NA once TRBJ2-7 TRBV10-3 CAIRGAQSDEQYF TGTGCCATCAGAGGGGCGCAGTCCGACGAGCAGTACTTC
TRBD1 NA TRBJ1-2 TRBV28 CASNDRGGWGYTF TGTGCCAGCAATGACAGGGGCGGGTGGGGCTACACCTTC
NA NA TRBJ1-5 TRBV5-5 CASSSAQEGQPQHF TGTGCCAGCAGCTCTGCCCAGGAGGGACAGCCCCAGCATTTT
NA NA TRBJ1-2 TRBV2 CASKNPPTGRTAGGYTF TGTGCCAGCAAAAATCCCCCGACAGGCCGAACAGCCGGCGGCTACACCTTC
NA NA TRBJ1-4 TRBV4-2 CASSQGQSNEKLFF TGTGCCAGCAGCCAAGGACAGTCGAATGAAAAACTGTTTTTT
NA NA TRBJ1-1 TRBV6-5 CASSRGHVEAFF TGTGCCAGCAGCCGTGGCCACGTTGAAGCTTTCTTT